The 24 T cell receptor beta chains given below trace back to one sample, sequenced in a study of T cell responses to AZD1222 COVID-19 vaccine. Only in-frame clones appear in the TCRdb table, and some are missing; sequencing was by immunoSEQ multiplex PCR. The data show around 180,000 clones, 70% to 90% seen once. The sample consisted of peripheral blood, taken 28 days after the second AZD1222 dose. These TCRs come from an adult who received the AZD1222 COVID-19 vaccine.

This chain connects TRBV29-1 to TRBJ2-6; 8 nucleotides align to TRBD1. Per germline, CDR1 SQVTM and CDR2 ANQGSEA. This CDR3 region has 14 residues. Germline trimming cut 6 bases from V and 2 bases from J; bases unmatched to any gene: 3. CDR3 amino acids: CSVTGDPGANVLTF. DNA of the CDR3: TGCAGCGTGACAGGGGATCCTGGGGCCAACGTCCTGACTTTC.

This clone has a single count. CDR3 protein: CASSPGLVREQYF. The CDR3 nucleotides are TGCGCCAGCAGCCCCGGGCTTGTTCGCGAGCAGTACTTC. The chain couples TRBV4-1 to TRBJ2-7; D gene unclear. Trimming removed 4 bases at V and 6 bases at J, with 13 bases between. The CDR3 spans 13 residues. Germline CDR1 MGHRA, CDR2 YSYEKL.

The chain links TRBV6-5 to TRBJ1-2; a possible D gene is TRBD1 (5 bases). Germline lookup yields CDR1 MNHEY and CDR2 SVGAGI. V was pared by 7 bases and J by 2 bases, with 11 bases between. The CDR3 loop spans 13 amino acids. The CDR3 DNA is TGTGCCAGCATAGTCAGGGAGAACTATGGCTACACCTTC. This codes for CASIVRENYGYTF.

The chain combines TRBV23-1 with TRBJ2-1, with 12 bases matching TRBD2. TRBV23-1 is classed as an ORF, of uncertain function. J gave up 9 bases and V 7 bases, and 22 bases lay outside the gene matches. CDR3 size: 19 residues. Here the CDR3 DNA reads TGCGCCAGCACCCCCGGAGGACTAGCGGGACCTATTCGCCCTTTTGAGCAGTTCTTC. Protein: CASTPGGLAGPIRPFEQFF.

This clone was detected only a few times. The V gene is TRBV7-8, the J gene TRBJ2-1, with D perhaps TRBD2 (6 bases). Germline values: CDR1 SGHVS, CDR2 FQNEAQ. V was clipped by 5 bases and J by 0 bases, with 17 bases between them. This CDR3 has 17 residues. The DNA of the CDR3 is TGTGCCAGCAGCCCAGATTCGGGACTCAGCTCCTACAATGAGCAGTTCTTC. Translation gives CASSPDSGLSSYNEQFF.

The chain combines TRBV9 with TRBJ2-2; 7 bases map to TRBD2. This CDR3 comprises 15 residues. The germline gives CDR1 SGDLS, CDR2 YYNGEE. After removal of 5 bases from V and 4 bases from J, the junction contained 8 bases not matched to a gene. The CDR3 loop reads CASSAAGALTGELFF. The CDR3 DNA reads TGTGCCAGCAGTGCCGCGGGAGCGCTCACCGGGGAGCTGTTTTTT.

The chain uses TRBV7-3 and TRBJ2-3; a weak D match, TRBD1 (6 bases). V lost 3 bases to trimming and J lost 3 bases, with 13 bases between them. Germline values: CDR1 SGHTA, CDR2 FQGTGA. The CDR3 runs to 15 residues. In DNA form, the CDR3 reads TGTGCCAGCAGCTTCAGGGGACGGAATACAGATACGCAGTATTTT. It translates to CASSFRGRNTDTQYF.

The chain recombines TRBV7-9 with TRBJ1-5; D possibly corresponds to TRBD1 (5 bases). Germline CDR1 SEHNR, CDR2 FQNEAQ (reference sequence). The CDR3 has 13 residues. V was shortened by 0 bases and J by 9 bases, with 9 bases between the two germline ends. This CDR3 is CASSLAGGLPQHF. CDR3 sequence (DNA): TGTGCCAGCAGCTTAGCGGGGGGGTTGCCCCAGCATTTT.

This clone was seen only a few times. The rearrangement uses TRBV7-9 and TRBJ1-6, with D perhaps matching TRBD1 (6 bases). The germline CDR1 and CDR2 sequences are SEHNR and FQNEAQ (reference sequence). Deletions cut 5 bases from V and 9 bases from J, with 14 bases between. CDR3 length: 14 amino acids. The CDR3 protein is CASSPDSKPSPLHF. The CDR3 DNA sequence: TGTGCCAGCAGCCCGGACAGTAAGCCTTCACCCCTCCACTTT. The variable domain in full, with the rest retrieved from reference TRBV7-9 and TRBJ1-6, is DTGVSQNPRHKITKRGQNVTFRCDPISEHNRLYWYRQTLGQGPEFLTYFQNEAQLEKSRLLSDRFSAERPKGSFSTLEIQRTEQGDSAMYLCASSPDSKPSPLHFGNGTRLTVT.

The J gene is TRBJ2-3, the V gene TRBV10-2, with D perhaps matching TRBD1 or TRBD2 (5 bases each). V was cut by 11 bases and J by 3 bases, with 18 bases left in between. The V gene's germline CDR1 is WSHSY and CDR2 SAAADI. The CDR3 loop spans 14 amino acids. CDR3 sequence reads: CAGGARPGTDTQYF. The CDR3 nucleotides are TGCGCCGGTGGGGCGCGCCCGGGGACAGATACGCAGTATTTT.

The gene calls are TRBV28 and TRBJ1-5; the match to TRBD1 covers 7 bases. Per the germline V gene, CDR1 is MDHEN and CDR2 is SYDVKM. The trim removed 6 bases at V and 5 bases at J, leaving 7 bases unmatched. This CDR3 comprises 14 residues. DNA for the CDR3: TGTGCCAGCAGGCGGACAGGCGGGCATCAGCCCCAGCATTTT. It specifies CASRRTGGHQPQHF.

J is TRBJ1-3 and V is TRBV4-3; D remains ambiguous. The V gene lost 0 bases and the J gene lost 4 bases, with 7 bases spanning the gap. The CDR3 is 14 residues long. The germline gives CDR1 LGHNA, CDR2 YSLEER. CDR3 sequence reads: CASSQDLAGNTIYF. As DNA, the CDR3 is TGCGCCAGCAGCCAAGATCTAGCAGGAAACACCATATATTTT.

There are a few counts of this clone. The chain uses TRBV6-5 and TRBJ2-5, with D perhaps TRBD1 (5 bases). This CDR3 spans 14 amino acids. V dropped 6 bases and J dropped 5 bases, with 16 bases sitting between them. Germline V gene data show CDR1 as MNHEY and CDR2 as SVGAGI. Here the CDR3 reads CASRTTESRETQYF. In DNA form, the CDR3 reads TGTGCCAGCAGAACGACAGAATCAAGGGAGACCCAGTACTTC.

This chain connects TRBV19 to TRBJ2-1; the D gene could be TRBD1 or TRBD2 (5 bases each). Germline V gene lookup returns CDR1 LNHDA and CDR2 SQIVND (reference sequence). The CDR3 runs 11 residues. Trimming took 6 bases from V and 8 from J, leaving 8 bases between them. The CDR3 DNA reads TGTGCCAGTAGACGGGACCATGAGCAGTTCTTC. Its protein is CASRRDHEQFF.

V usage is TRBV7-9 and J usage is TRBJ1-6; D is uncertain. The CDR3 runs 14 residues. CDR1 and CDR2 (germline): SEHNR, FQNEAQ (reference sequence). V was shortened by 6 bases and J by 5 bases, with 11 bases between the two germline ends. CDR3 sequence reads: CASRSTTDNSPLHF. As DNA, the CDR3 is TGTGCCAGCAGGTCGACAACGGATAATTCACCCCTCCACTTT.

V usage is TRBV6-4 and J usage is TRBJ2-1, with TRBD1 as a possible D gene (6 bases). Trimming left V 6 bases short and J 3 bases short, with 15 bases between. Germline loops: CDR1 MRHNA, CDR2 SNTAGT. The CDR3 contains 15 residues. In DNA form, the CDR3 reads TGTGCCAGCAGCCCCGAGGGGGAGATCTACAATGAGCAGTTCTTC. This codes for CASSPEGEIYNEQFF.

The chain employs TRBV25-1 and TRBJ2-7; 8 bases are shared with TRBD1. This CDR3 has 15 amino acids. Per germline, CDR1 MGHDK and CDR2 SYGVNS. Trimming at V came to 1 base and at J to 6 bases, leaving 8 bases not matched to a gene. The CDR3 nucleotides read TGTGCCAGCAGTGAATCGGGGACAGGCTCTCTCGAGCAGTACTTC. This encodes CASSESGTGSLEQYF.

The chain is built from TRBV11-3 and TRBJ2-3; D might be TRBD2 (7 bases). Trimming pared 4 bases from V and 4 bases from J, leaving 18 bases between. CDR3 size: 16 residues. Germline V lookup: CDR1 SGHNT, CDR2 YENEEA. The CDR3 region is CASSSSTGGAADTQYF. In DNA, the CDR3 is TGTGCCAGCAGCTCCTCCACGGGGGGCGCGGCAGATACGCAGTATTTT.

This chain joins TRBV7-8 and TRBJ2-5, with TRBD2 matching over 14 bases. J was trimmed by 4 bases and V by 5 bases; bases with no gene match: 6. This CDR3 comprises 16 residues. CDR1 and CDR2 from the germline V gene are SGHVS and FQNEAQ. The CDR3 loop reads CASSPRLAGGRETQYF. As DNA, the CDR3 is TGTGCCAGCAGCCCCCGACTAGCGGGAGGGCGAGAGACCCAGTACTTC.

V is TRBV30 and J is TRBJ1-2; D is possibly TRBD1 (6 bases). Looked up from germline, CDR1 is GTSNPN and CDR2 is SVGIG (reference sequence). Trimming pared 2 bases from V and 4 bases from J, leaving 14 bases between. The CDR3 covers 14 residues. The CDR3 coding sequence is TGTGCCTGGAGTTCGGACAGCGATTTCTATGGCTACACCTTC. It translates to CAWSSDSDFYGYTF.

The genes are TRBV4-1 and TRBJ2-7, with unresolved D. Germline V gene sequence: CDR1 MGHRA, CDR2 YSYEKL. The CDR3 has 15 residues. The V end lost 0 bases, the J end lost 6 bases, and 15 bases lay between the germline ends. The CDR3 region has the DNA TGCGCCAGCAGCCAAGAAGGGCCGCGGAAGGTCGAGCAGTACTTC. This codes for CASSQEGPRKVEQYF.

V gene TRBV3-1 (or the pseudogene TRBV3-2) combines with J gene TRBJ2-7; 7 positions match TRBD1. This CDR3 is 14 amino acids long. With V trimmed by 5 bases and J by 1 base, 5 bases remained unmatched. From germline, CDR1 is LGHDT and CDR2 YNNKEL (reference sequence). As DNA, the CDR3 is TGTGCCAGCAGCTCCACGGGACAGTCCTACGAGCAGTACTTC. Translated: CASSSTGQSYEQYF.

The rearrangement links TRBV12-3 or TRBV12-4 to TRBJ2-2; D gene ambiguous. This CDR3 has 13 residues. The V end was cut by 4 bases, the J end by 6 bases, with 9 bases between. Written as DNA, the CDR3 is TGTGCCAGCAGTTCCAACCTCCCCGGGGAGCTGTTTTTT. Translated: CASSSNLPGELFF.

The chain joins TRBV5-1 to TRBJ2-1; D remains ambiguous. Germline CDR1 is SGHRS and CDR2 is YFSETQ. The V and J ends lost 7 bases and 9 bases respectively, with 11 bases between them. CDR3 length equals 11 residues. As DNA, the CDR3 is TGCGCCAGCGGCGAATTGAGTGAGCAGTTCTTC. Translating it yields CASGELSEQFF.